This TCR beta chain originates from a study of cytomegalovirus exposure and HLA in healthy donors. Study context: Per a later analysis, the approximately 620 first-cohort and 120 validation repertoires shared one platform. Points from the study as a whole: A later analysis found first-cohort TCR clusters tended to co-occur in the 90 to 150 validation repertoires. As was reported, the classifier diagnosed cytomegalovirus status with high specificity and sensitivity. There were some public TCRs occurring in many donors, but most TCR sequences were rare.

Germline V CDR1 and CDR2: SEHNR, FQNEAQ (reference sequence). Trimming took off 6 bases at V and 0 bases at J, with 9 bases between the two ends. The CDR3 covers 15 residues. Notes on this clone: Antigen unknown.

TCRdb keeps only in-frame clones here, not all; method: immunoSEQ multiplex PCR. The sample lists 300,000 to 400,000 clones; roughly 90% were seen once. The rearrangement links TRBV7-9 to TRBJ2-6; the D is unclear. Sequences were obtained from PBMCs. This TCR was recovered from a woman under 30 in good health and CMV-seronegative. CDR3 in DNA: TGTGCCAGCAGGCCGGTCGCCTCTGGGGCCAACGTCCTGACTTTC. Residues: CASRPVASGANVLTF.